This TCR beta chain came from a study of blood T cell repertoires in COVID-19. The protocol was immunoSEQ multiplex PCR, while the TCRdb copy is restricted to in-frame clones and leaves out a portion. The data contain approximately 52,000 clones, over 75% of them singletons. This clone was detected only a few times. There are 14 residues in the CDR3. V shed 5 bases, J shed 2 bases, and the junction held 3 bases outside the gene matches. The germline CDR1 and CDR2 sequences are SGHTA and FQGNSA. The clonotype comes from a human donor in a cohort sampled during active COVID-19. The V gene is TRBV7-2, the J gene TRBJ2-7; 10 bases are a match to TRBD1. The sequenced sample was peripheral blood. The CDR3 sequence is CASSLGTGAYEQYF. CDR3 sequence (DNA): TGTGCCAGCAGCCTCGGGACAGGGGCCTACGAGCAGTACTTC.